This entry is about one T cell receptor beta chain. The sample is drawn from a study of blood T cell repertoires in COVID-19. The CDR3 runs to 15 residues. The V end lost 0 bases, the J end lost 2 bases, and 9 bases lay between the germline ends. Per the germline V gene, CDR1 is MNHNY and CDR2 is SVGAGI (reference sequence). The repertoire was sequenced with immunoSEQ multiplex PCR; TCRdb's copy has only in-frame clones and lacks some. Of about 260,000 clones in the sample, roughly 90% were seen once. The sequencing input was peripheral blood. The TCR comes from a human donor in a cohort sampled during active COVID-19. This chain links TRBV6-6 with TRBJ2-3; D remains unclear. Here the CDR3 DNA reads TGTGCCAGCAGTTACTCAAGGCGGATCACAGATACGCAGTATTTT. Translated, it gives CASSYSRRITDTQYF.